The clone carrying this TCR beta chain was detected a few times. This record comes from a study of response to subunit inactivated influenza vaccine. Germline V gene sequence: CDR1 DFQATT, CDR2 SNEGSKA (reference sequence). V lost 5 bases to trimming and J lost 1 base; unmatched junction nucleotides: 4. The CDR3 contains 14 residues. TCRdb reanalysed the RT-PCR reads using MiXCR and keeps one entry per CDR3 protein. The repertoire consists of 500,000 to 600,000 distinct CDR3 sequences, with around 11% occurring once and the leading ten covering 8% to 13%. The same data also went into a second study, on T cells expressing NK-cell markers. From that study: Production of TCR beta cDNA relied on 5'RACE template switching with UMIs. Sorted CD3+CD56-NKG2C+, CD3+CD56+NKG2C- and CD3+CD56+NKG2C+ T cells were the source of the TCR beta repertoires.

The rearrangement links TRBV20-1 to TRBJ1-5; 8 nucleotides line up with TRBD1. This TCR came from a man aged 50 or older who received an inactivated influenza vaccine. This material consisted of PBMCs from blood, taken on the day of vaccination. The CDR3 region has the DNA TGCAGTGCTGACAGGGGAATAAGCAATCAGCCCCAGCATTTT. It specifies CSADRGISNQPQHF.